This T cell receptor (beta chain) was documented in a study of blood T cell repertoires in COVID-19. Across the study: The study drew acute and convalescent COVID-19 samples from the United States, Italy and Spain. PBMCs, B-cell-depleted T cells, or T cells were the source of the cDNA or gDNA that made up the material.

Original processing methods: How many nucleated cells were present was estimated from reference gene primer amplification. Profiled with immunoSEQ multiplex PCR; TCRdb holds only in-frame clones, not every one. The V and J calls and the clone size are those of that table, but D and trimming were determined from the DNA. This repertoire shows 70,000 to 80,000 clones, about 80% found once; its top ten account for around 12%. There are 14 residues in the CDR3. The V gene lost 1 base and the J gene lost 2 bases, with 6 bases spanning the gap. Germline V lookup: CDR1 MGHRA, CDR2 YSYEKL. Worth noting for this clone: In the same sample, other DNA sequences code for this CDR3.

This receptor was identified in a human donor in a cohort sampled during active COVID-19. The gene calls are TRBV4-1 and TRBJ1-5; D is unclear. Sequencing input: peripheral blood. As DNA, the CDR3 is TGCGCCAGCAGCCAAGGGAGGGGCAATCAGCCCCAGCATTTT. It specifies CASSQGRGNQPQHF.